The entry below describes one T cell receptor beta chain. The data derive from a study of Ad26.COV2.S vaccination and SARS-CoV-2 variants. Here immunoSEQ multiplex PCR was the method, and the copy in TCRdb shows in-frame clones only, minus some. The table lists some 460,000 clones, 80% to 90% of them singletons. The CDR3 covers 16 residues. Germline CDR1 SGDLS, CDR2 YYNGEE. V shed 4 bases and J 4 bases; nucleotides not matched to a gene: 8. Treatment meaning: about 20 received Ad26.COV2.S at low or high dose, single or two shots; about 5 received placebo; per-sample allocation not given. Samples were taken on day 63 after the first vaccine or placebo injection.

The material sequenced was peripheral blood, taken in a trial of Ad26.COV2.S vaccine versus placebo. The origin of this receptor is a person aged 18 to 59 who received the Ad26.COV2.S COVID-19 vaccine or a placebo. V and J are TRBV9 and TRBJ1-4; TRBD1 aligns across 9 bases. CDR3 amino acids: CASSPGTGRFNEKLFF. Here the CDR3 DNA reads TGTGCCAGCAGCCCCGGGACAGGGAGGTTTAATGAAAAACTGTTTTTT.